Below, 32 T cell receptor beta chains from the same sample are listed, as sequenced in a study of T cells after yellow fever vaccination. TCRdb called the 5' RACE reads again in MiXCR, with one record for every CDR3 protein. The sample records roughly 300,000 distinct CDR3 sequences, about 8.3% being singletons. The starting material was PBMCs, obtained about 49 days after the first yellow fever vaccination. These receptors were taken from a man in his late teens or twenties who received the YFV17D yellow fever vaccine.

This clonotype was counted between two and nine times. The V and J genes are TRBV7-8 and TRBJ2-4; D could derive from TRBD1 or TRBD2 (5 bases each). Trimming removed 5 bases from V and 7 bases from J, with 18 bases in between. Germline CDR1 is SGHVS and CDR2 is FQNEAQ. This CDR3 has 15 residues. The CDR3 nucleotides read TGTGCCAGCAGCCCAGCTGGGGGAGCGAGGAACATTCAGTACTTC. Translating gives CASSPAGGARNIQYF.

This chain uses TRBV20-1 with TRBJ1-6, with D perhaps matching TRBD1 (5 bases). Germline CDR1 and CDR2: DFQATT and SNEGSKA (reference sequence). The CDR3 length is 12 residues. V dropped 6 bases and J dropped 7 bases, with 10 bases sitting between them. The CDR3 spells CSAASGNSPLHF. For the CDR3, the DNA is TGCAGTGCGGCCTCAGGGAATTCACCCCTCCACTTT.

This clonotype was detected only a few times. This chain links TRBV6-2 or TRBV6-3 with TRBJ1-5, with a tentative D call TRBD1 (6 bases). This CDR3 is built from 16 residues. Germline V lookup: CDR1 MNHEY, CDR2 SVGEGT. V was clipped by 5 bases and J by 0 bases, with 14 bases between them. The CDR3 here is CASSGRQALSNQPQHF. CDR3 bases: TGTGCCAGCAGTGGTCGACAGGCCCTTAGCAATCAGCCCCAGCATTTT.

The V call is TRBV7-9, the J call TRBJ1-2; D not resolved. Between the trimmed V and J ends, which lost 0 bases and 10 bases, there was a span of 12 bases. Germline assignment: CDR1 SEHNR and CDR2 FQNEAQ (reference sequence). CDR3 length: 13 residues. The DNA of the CDR3 is TGTGCCAGCAGCTTAGCGGATAGGGCAGCCTACACCTTC. It encodes CASSLADRAAYTF.

This clonotype was seen more than once but under ten times. V usage is TRBV12-3 or TRBV12-4 and J usage is TRBJ1-1; D ambiguous. With 3 bases removed from V and 1 base from J, the gap between germline ends came to 6 bases. The CDR3 length is 13 residues. CDR3 region: CASSFDPNTEAFF. The DNA for the CDR3 is TGTGCCAGCAGTTTTGACCCGAACACTGAAGCTTTCTTT.

The chain is built from TRBV3-1 and TRBJ1-5; D is perhaps TRBD1 (6 bases). Trimming left V 2 bases short and J 5 bases short, with 10 bases between. This CDR3 comprises 14 residues. Germline CDR1 and CDR2: LGHDT and YNNKEL (reference sequence). CDR3 region: CASSQSDSDQPQHF. The DNA of the CDR3 is TGTGCCAGCAGCCAATCGGACAGTGATCAGCCCCAGCATTTT.

In its sample, this clonotype was seen a few times. CDR3 coding DNA: TGTGCCACCAGCAGGGGAAGGAACTATGGCTACACCTTC. Encoded protein: CATSRGRNYGYTF. V and J are TRBV15 and TRBJ1-2; D is unresolved. V was trimmed by 3 bases and J by 2 bases, leaving 7 bases between them. Germline V gene sequence: CDR1 LNHNV, CDR2 YYDKDF (reference sequence). The CDR3 is made up of 13 amino acids.

This clonotype showed up just a few times. V usage is TRBV7-6 and J usage is TRBJ2-3; D is unclear. CDR1 and CDR2 from the germline V gene are SGHVS and FNYEAQ. Trimming removed 1 base from V and 2 bases from J, with 10 bases in between. The CDR3 contains 15 residues. The DNA for the CDR3 is TGTGCCAGCAGCTTAGAGGGTGACGCCACAGATACGCAGTATTTT. Amino acid sequence: CASSLEGDATDTQYF.

This chain links TRBV27 with TRBJ1-4; D unclear. With 2 bases removed from V and 6 bases from J, the gap between germline ends came to 7 bases. The CDR3 covers 13 residues. Germline V gene sequence: CDR1 MNHEY, CDR2 SMNVEV (reference sequence). This CDR3 reads CASSLVPDEKLFF. Written as DNA, the CDR3 is TGTGCCAGCAGTTTAGTCCCAGATGAAAAACTGTTTTTT.

This clonotype was counted a few times. The chain is built from TRBV6-2 or TRBV6-3 and TRBJ2-7; 7 positions match TRBD1. This CDR3 is built from 15 residues. The V and J ends lost 5 bases and 3 bases, in that order; junction bases with no gene match: 10. Germline V gene sequence: CDR1 MNHEY, CDR2 SVGEGT. The CDR3 bases are TGTGCCAGCAGTGGCTACAGGGGATTCCTCTACGAGCAGTACTTC. It specifies CASSGYRGFLYEQYF.

In this sample, this clonotype turned up a few times. CDR3 region: CASSYVGAATEAFF. The CDR3, as DNA: TGTGCCAGCAGTTATGTGGGGGCAGCGACTGAAGCTTTCTTT. V gene TRBV28 combines with J gene TRBJ1-1; D perhaps matches TRBD1 (6 bases). The V end lost 4 bases, the J end lost 5 bases, and 14 bases lay between the germline ends. Looked up from germline, CDR1 is MDHEN and CDR2 is SYDVKM. The CDR3 contains 14 residues. The full variable domain, rest sourced from reference TRBV28 and TRBJ1-1, is DVKVTQSSRYLVKRTGEKVFLECVQDMDHENMFWYRQDPGLGLRLIYFSYDVKMKEKGDIPEGYSVSREKKERFSLILESASTNQTSMYLCASSYVGAATEAFFGQGTRLTVV.

The chain couples TRBV4-1 to TRBJ2-4, with D possibly matching TRBD1 (5 bases). Germline CDR1 reads MGHRA; CDR2 reads YSYEKL. The V end was cut by 3 bases, the J end by 8 bases, with 11 bases between. The CDR3 is 13 residues long. The CDR3 nucleotides are TGCGCCAGCAGCCAGAACCAAGGGGACATTCAGTACTTC. Protein sequence: CASSQNQGDIQYF.

The rearrangement uses TRBV7-8 and TRBJ1-1; D uncertain. With 6 bases removed from V and 0 bases from J, the gap between germline ends came to 14 bases. CDR1 and CDR2 (germline): SGHVS, FQNEAQ. There are 15 residues in the CDR3. The CDR3, as DNA: TGTGCCAGCAGTTCGCTAGGGCAGTTGAACACTGAAGCTTTCTTT. It yields the protein CASSSLGQLNTEAFF.

The V and J genes are TRBV12-3 or TRBV12-4 and TRBJ2-5, with D possibly TRBD1 on 5 matching bases. V dropped 5 bases and J dropped 2 bases, with 18 bases sitting between them. This CDR3 is built from 16 residues. Here the CDR3 DNA reads TGTGCCAGCAGTACGCAACACAGGAACCCTCAAGAGACCCAGTACTTC. Translated, it gives CASSTQHRNPQETQYF.

This clonotype appeared a few times. V is TRBV20-1 and J is TRBJ1-2; 7 positions match TRBD1. The V gene's germline CDR1 is DFQATT and CDR2 SNEGSKA (reference sequence). This CDR3 spans 12 amino acids. V was clipped by 5 bases and J by 5 bases; unmatched bases: 5. The CDR3 is CSARDRGYGYTF. For the CDR3, the DNA is TGCAGTGCTCGGGACAGAGGGTATGGCTACACCTTC.

V gene TRBV30 combines with J gene TRBJ2-1; 7 bases match TRBD1. In germline, CDR1 is GTSNPN, CDR2 SVGIG (reference sequence). The CDR3 has 12 residues. V was clipped by 1 base and J by 8 bases; unmatched bases: 2. This CDR3 reads CAWSDRGHEQFF. For the CDR3, the DNA is TGTGCCTGGAGTGACAGGGGCCATGAGCAGTTCTTC.

This clonotype was recorded a few times. V is TRBV5-1 and J is TRBJ1-4, with 7 bases matching TRBD1. Germline loops: CDR1 SGHRS, CDR2 YFSETQ. The CDR3 runs 15 residues. J lost 3 bases, V lost 4 bases, and 6 bases had no gene match. This CDR3 is CASSGTATSNEKLFF. The CDR3 DNA sequence: TGCGCCAGCAGCGGGACAGCTACTTCTAATGAAAAACTGTTTTTT.

Of note for this clonotype: At one end the junction does not follow the germline gene, possibly because of a read error. The chain uses TRBV7-7 and TRBJ2-1, with TRBD2 identical over 8 bases. The CDR3 has 17 residues. Germline V gene data show CDR1 as SSHAT and CDR2 as FNYEAQ (reference sequence). The CDR3 bases are TGTACCAGCAGCGATATTAGCATTACGGGGGGGCCAGTTGAGCAGTTCTTC. Translation: CTSSDISITGGPVEQFF.

This clonotype was observed a handful of times. The gene calls are TRBV7-2 and TRBJ1-5; D remains unclear. The germline V gene has CDR1 SGHTA and CDR2 FQGNSA. The CDR3 has 15 amino acids. V shed 5 bases and J shed 0 bases, with 11 bases lying between them. The CDR3 coding sequence is TGTGCCAGCAGCCCAGGAGAGGGTAGCAATCAGCCCCAGCATTTT. It yields the protein CASSPGEGSNQPQHF.

This clonotype was seen ten or more times. The chain couples TRBV7-2 to TRBJ1-1; 7 nucleotides align to TRBD1. The CDR3 length is 13 residues. The junction had 5 bases not matched to a gene; V was cut back by 5 bases and J by 5 bases. CDR1 and CDR2 from the germline V gene are SGHTA and FQGNSA. CDR3 nucleotides: TGTGCCAGCAGCCGAGACAGGGAAACTGAAGCTTTCTTT. It is translated as CASSRDRETEAFF.

In its sample, this clonotype was seen many times. The rearrangement joins TRBV20-1 to TRBJ2-2; 10 positions match TRBD1. The V and J ends lost 6 bases and 3 bases, in that order; junction bases with no gene match: 7. CDR1 and CDR2 from the germline V gene are DFQATT and SNEGSKA (reference sequence). This CDR3 has 15 amino acids. DNA of the CDR3: TGCAGTGCGCAACCCGGGACAGGGGACACCGGGGAGCTGTTTTTT. As protein: CSAQPGTGDTGELFF.

This clonotype was found a few times. CDR3 protein: CASTPSTDPTYEQYF. In DNA, the CDR3 is TGTGCCAGCACCCCATCGACAGATCCGACCTACGAGCAGTACTTC. J is TRBJ2-7 and V is TRBV12-3 or TRBV12-4; TRBD1 might be the D (5 bases). Trimming cost V 7 bases and J 2 bases, with 18 bases left between them. This CDR3 has 15 amino acids.

The J gene is TRBJ2-4, the V gene TRBV13, with a weak D call TRBD1 (5 bases). The CDR3 runs to 14 residues. The V and J ends lost 8 bases and 11 bases respectively, with 22 bases between them. Germline CDR1 reads PRHDT; CDR2 reads FYEKMQ (reference sequence). This CDR3 is CASSLGADLRVQYF. The CDR3 region has the DNA TGTGCCAGCTCCCTAGGGGCGGACCTAAGAGTTCAGTACTTC. Drawing the rest from reference TRBV13 and TRBJ2-4, the complete variable domain is AAGVIQSPRHLIKEKRETATLKCYPIPRHDTVYWYQQGPGQDPQFLISFYEKMQSDKGSIPDRFSAQQFSDYHSELNMSSLELGDSALYFCASSLGADLRVQYFGAGTRLSVL.

V usage is TRBV20-1 and J usage is TRBJ2-7; D ambiguous. Per the germline V gene, CDR1 is DFQATT and CDR2 is SNEGSKA (reference sequence). The CDR3 spans 14 residues. The V and J ends lost 5 bases and 1 base respectively, with 15 bases between them. The CDR3 DNA reads as TGCAGTGCTCGCAAGGGAAGCTATTCCTACGAGCAGTACTTC. Its translation is CSARKGSYSYEQYF.

This clonotype was counted between two and nine times. The rearrangement joins TRBV5-1 to TRBJ1-2, with D possibly being TRBD1 (5 bases). CDR3 length: 15 amino acids. Germline loops: CDR1 SGHRS, CDR2 YFSETQ. With 0 bases removed from V and 4 bases from J, the gap between germline ends came to 13 bases. The CDR3 loop is CASSLAGHLSYGYTF. For the CDR3, the DNA is TGCGCCAGCAGCTTGGCTGGACACCTTTCCTATGGCTACACCTTC.

This clonotype has just a few counts. J is TRBJ1-5 and V is TRBV7-2; D gene ambiguous. Germline V gene lookup returns CDR1 SGHTA and CDR2 FQGNSA. Deletions cut 7 bases from V and 4 bases from J, with 11 bases between. The CDR3 spans 13 residues. In nucleotides, the CDR3 is TGTGCCAGCAAACAACAAGGAAATCAGCCCCAGCATTTT. As protein: CASKQQGNQPQHF.

This clonotype was observed a few times. The gene calls are TRBV5-1 and TRBJ2-1; D might be TRBD2 (6 bases). CDR1 and CDR2 from the germline V gene are SGHRS and YFSETQ. The V end was cut by 0 bases, the J end by 7 bases, with 14 bases between. The CDR3 length is 15 residues. CDR3 in amino acids: CASSLGGTVQNEQFF. The CDR3 DNA is TGCGCCAGCAGCTTGGGTGGGACTGTACAGAATGAGCAGTTCTTC.

The V call is TRBV20-1, the J call TRBJ2-5, with D tentatively TRBD2 (6 bases). Per the germline V gene, CDR1 is DFQATT and CDR2 is SNEGSKA (reference sequence). The CDR3 covers 11 residues. The CDR3 protein is CSGRLRETQYF. CDR3 nucleotide sequence: TGCAGCGGGAGACTGCGGGAGACCCAGTACTTC.

The gene calls are TRBV12-3 or TRBV12-4 and TRBJ2-3; TRBD2 matches 8 bases. The CDR3 length is 14 residues. The trim removed 5 bases at V and 6 bases at J, leaving 7 bases unmatched. The CDR3 nucleotides are TGTGCCAGCAGTCCCGGGGGGGCTAGTGATACGCAGTATTTT. Translation: CASSPGGASDTQYF.

This clonotype was observed a handful of times. The V gene is TRBV9, the J gene TRBJ1-3, with a weak D call TRBD1 (5 bases). Per germline, CDR1 SGDLS and CDR2 YYNGEE. The CDR3 is 16 residues long. V was cut by 4 bases and J by 4 bases, with 18 bases left in between. The DNA for the CDR3 is TGTGCCAGCAGCCCTTTGGGGGGGACGGGAGGAAACACCATATATTTT. Protein: CASSPLGGTGGNTIYF.

This clonotype has only a few counts. The V and J genes are TRBV7-8 and TRBJ2-4; 8 positions match TRBD1. This CDR3 comprises 15 residues. Trimming cost V 7 bases and J 6 bases; bases outside gene matches: 11. CDR1 and CDR2 from the germline V gene are SGHVS and FQNEAQ. The CDR3 region is CASTASRQGRNIQYF. The CDR3 nucleotides are TGTGCCAGCACCGCCAGCCGACAGGGGAGAAACATTCAGTACTTC.

The genes are TRBV7-7 and TRBJ2-7; TRBD1 matches at 7 bases. The CDR3 runs 14 residues. Germline-derived CDR1 and CDR2 are SSHAT and FNYEAQ (reference sequence). V trimming: 4 bases; J trimming: 7 bases; junction bases outside the gene matches: 10. CDR3 sequence reads: CASSSSTGSGEQYF. The CDR3 DNA is TGTGCCAGCAGCTCTTCGACAGGGTCGGGGGAGCAGTACTTC.